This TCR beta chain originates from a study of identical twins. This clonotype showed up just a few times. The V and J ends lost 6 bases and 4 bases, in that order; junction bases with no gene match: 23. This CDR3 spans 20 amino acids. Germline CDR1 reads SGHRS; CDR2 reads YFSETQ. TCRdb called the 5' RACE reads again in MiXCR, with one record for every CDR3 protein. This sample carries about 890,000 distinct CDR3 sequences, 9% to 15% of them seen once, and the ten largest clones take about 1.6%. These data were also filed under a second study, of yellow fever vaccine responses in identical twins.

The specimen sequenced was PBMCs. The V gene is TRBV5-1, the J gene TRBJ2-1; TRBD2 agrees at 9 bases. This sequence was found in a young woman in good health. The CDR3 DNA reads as TGCGCCAGCAACGCTGGGACTAGCCTTGCTCCTGGACGCCTTTACAATGAGCAGTTCTTC. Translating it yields CASNAGTSLAPGRLYNEQFF.